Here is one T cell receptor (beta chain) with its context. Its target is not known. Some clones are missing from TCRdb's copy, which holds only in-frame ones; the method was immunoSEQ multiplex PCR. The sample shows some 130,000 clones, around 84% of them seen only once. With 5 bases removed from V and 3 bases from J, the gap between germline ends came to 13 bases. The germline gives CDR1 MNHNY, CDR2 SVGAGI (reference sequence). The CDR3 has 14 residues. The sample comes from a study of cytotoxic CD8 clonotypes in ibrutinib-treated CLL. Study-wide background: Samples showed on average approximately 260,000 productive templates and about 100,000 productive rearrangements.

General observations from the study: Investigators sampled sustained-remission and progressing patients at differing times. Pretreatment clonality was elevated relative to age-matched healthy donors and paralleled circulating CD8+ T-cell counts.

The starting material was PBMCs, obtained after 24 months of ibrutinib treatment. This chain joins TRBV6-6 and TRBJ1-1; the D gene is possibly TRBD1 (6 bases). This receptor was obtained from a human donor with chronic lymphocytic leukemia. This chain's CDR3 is CASSTRRGDTEAFF. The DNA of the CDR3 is TGTGCCAGCAGTACGAGGAGGGGGGACACTGAAGCTTTCTTT.